This T cell receptor (beta chain) originates from a study of blood T cells in healthy people across ages. General study results and limits: In the absence of known donor CMV status, changes in expanded clonotypes were possibly confounded. The fall in TCR beta diversity per million T cells was roughly linear with age.

Per germline, CDR1 DFQATT and CDR2 SNEGSKA (reference sequence). The ends were cut back, 5 bases at V and 0 bases at J, with 15 bases in the middle. There are 15 residues in the CDR3. Each donor was a healthy Caucasian individual from Russia, aged about 6 to 95. At least ten counts were recorded for this clonotype. Its antigen is not known. The second PCR ran about 7 to 12 cycles with a sample-barcoded 5' primer and J-beta primers. Tags on each cDNA molecule came from a template-switch adaptor with 12 random nucleotides. One entry per CDR3 protein results from TCRdb running MiXCR on the 5' RACE reads. The data contain 850,000 or so distinct CDR3 sequences, around 26% of them seen just once; the ten biggest clones take up around 16%.

The sequence came from a woman older than 75 in good health. V is TRBV20-1 and J is TRBJ2-3; TRBD2 is a possible D gene (6 bases). What was sequenced was blood. The CDR3 region is CSAPNPGVSTDTQYF. CDR3 DNA: TGCAGTGCTCCCAACCCGGGGGTTAGCACAGATACGCAGTATTTT.